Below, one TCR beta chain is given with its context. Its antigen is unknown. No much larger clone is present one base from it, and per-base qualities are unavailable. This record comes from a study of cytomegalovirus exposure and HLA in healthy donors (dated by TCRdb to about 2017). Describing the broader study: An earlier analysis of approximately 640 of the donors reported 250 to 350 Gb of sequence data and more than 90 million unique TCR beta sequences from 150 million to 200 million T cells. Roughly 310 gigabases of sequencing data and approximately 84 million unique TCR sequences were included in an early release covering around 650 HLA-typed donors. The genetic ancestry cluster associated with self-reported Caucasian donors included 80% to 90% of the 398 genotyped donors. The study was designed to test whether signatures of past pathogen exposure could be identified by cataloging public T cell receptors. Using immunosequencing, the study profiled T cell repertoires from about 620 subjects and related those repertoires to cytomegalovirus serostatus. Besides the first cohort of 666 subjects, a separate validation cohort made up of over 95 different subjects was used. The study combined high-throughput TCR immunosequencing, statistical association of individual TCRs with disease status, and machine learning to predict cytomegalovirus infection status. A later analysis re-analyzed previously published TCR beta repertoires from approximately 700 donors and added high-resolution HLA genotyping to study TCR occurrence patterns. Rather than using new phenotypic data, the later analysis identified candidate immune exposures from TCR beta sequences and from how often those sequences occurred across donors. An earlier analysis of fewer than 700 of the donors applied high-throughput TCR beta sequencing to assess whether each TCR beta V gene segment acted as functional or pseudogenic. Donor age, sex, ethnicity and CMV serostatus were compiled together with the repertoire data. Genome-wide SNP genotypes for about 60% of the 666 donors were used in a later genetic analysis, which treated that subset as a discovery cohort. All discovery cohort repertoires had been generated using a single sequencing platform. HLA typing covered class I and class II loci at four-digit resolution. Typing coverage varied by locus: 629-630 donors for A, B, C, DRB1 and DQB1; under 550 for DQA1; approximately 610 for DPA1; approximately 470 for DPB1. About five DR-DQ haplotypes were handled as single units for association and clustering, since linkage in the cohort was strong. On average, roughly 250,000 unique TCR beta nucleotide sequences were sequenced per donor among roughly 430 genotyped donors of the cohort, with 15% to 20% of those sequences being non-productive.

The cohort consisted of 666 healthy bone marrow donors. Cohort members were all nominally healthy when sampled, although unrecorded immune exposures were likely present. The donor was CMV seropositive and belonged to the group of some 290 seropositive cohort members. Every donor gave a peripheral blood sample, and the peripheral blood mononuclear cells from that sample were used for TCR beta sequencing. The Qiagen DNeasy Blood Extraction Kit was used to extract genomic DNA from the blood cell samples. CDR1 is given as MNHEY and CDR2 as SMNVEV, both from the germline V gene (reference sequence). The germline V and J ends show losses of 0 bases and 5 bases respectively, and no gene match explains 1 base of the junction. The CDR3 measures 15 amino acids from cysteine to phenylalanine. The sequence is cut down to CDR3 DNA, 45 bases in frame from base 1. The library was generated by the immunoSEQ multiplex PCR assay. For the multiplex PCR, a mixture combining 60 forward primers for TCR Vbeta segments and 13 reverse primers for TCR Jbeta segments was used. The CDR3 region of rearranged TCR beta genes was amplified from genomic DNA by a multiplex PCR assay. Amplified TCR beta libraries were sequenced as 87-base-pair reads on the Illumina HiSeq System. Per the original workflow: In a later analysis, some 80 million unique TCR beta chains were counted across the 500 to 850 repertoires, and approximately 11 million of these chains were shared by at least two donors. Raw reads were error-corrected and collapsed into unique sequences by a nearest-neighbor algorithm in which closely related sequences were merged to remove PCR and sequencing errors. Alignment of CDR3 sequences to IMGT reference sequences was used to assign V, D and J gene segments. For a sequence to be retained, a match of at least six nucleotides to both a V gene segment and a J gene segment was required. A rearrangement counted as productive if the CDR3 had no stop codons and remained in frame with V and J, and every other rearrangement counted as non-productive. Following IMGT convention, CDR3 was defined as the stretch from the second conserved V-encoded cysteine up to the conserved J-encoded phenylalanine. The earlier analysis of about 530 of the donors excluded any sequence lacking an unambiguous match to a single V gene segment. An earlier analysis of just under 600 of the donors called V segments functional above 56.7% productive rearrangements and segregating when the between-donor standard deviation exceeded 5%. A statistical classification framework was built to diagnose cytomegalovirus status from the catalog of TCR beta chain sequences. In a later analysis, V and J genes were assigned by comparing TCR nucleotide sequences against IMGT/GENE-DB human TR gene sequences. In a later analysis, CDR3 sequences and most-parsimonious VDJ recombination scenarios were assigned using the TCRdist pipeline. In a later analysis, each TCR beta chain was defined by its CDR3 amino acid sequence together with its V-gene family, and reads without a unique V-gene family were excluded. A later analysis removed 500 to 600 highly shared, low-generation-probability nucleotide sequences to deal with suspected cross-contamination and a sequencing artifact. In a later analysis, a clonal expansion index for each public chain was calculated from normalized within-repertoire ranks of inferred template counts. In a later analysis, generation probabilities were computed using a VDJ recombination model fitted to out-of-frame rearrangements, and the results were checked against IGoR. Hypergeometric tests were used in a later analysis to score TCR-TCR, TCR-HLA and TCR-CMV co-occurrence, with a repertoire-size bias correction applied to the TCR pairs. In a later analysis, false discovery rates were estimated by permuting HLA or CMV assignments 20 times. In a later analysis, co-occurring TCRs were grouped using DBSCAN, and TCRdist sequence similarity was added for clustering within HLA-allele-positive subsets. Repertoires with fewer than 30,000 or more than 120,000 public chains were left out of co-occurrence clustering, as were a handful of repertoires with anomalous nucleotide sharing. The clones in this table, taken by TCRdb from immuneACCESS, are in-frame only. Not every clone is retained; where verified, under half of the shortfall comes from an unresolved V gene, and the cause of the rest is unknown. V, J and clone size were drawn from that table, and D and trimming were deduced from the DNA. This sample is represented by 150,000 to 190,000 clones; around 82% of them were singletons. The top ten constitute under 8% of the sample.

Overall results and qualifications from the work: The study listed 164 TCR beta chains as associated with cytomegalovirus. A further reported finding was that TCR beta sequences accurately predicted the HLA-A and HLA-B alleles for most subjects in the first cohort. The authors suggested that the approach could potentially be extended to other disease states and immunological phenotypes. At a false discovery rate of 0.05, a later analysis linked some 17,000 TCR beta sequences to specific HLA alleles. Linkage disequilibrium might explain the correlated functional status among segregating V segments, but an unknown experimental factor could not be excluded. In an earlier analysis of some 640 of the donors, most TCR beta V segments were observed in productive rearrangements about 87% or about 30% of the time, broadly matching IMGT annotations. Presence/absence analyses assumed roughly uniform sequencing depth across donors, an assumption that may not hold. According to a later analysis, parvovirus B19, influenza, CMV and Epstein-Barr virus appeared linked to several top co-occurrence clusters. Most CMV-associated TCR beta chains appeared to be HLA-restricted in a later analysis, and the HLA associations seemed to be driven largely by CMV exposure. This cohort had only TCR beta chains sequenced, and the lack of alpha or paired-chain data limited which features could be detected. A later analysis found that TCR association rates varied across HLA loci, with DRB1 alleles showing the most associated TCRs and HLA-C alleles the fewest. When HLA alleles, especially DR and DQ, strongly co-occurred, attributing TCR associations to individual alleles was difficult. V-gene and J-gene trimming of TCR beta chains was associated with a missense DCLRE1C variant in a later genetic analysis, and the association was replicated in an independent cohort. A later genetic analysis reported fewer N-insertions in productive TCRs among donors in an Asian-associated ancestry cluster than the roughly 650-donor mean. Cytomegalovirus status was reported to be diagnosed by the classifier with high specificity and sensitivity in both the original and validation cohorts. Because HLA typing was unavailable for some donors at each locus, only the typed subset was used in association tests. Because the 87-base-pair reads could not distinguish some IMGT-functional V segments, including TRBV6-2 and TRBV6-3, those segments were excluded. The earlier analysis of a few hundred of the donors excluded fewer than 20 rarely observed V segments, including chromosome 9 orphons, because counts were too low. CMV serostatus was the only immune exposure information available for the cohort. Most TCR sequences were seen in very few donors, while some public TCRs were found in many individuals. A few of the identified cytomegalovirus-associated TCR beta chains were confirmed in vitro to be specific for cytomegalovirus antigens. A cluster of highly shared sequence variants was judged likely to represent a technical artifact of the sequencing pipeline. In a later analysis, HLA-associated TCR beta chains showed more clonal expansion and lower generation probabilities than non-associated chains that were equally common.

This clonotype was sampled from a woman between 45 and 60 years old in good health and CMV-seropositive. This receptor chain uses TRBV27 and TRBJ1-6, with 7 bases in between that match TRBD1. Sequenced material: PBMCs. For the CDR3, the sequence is CASSLSGTDNSPLHF. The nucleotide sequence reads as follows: TGTGCCAGCAGTTTATCCGGGACAGATAATTCACCCCTCCACTTT.